The rows below give T cell receptor beta chains drawn from one sample of a study of vaccination effects on CD4 cells after COVID-19. Sequencing used immunoSEQ multiplex PCR; TCRdb keeps in-frame clones, though not all of them. This sample has 40,000 to 45,000 clones, with around 80% found just once. These receptors lack a known antigen. The input for sequencing was CD4+ T cells from PBMCs cultured with SARS-CoV-2 spike peptides, taken before COVID-19 vaccination. The source of these receptors is a human donor who received a COVID-19 vaccine. The CDR3 runs from the conserved cysteine through the conserved F or W. The order of the fields is V gene, D gene, J gene, CDR3 protein. D genes are given only for firm matches.

v_gene: TRBV9
d_gene: .
j_gene: TRBJ1-6
CDR3aa: CASSPLSGLNSPLHF

v_gene: TRBV7-2
d_gene: TRBD2
j_gene: TRBJ2-5
CDR3aa: CASSFQSGGAAETQYF

v_gene: TRBV2
d_gene: .
j_gene: TRBJ2-3
CDR3aa: CASSEVLGRGQLTQYF

v_gene: TRBV2
d_gene: TRBD1
j_gene: TRBJ2-5
CDR3aa: CASSRDRGETQYF

v_gene: TRBV10-3
d_gene: .
j_gene: TRBJ1-1
CDR3aa: CAISDRRDTEAFF

v_gene: TRBV24-1
d_gene: .
j_gene: TRBJ2-1
CDR3aa: CATSDFRSSSYNEQFF

v_gene: TRBV9
d_gene: TRBD2
j_gene: TRBJ2-3
CDR3aa: CASSVVLAGSTDTQYF

v_gene: TRBV6-2/TRBV6-3
d_gene: .
j_gene: TRBJ2-1
CDR3aa: CASSYGGAVNEQFF

v_gene: TRBV12-3/TRBV12-4
d_gene: .
j_gene: TRBJ1-4
CDR3aa: CASKLGSGEKLFF

v_gene: TRBV5-1
d_gene: .
j_gene: TRBJ1-1
CDR3aa: CASSLDPRGLNTEAFF

v_gene: TRBV9
d_gene: .
j_gene: TRBJ2-2
CDR3aa: CASSVESGAGLTGELFF